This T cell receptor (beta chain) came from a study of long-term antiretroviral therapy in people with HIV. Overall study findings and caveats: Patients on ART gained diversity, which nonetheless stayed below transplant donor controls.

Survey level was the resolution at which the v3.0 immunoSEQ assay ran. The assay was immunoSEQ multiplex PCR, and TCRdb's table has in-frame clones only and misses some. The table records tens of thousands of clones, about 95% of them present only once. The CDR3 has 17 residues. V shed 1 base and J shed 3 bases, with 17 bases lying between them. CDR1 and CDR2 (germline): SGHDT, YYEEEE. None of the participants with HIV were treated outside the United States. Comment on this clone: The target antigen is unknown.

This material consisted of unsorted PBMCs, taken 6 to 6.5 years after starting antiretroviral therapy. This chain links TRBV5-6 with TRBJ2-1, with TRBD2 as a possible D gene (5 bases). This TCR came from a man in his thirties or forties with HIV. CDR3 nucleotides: TGTGCCAGCAGCTTGCCGCCTACTAGATTCAGCTACAATGAGCAGTTCTTC. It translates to CASSLPPTRFSYNEQFF.